The 18 T cell receptor beta chains reported below all come from one sample, sequenced in a study of blood T cell repertoires in COVID-19. This table comes from immunoSEQ multiplex PCR, and its TCRdb copy is limited to in-frame clones, with some not included. The profile shows more than 200,000 clones, approximately 90% of them singletons. The sample was PBMCs or T cells enriched from blood (not recorded which). These receptors all stem from a middle-aged man who had recovered from COVID-19.

V and J are TRBV29-1 and TRBJ1-3; no clear D gene. Germline CDR1 is SQVTM and CDR2 is ANQGSEA. The CDR3 contains 13 residues. CDR3: CAVGINGGNTIYF. The CDR3 bases are TGCGCGGTTGGAATTAACGGAGGAAACACCATATATTTT.

V is TRBV7-2 and J is TRBJ1-6, with 7 bases that match TRBD1. Germline loops: CDR1 SGHTA, CDR2 FQGNSA. The CDR3 runs to 15 residues. V was pared by 5 bases and J by 8 bases, with 9 bases of the junction left unmatched. The CDR3 here is CASSPQTGSDSPLHF. CDR3 bases: TGTGCCAGCAGCCCCCAGACAGGGTCAGATTCACCCCTCCACTTT. Full variable domain (outside the CDR3, taken from reference TRBV7-2 and TRBJ1-6): GAGVSQSPSNKVTEKGKDVELRCDPISGHTALYWYRQSLGQGLEFLIYFQGNSAPDKSGLPSDRFSAERTGGSVSTLTIQRTQQEDSAVYLCASSPQTGSDSPLHFGNGTRLTVT.

The DNA for the CDR3 is TGTGCCAGCAGTGGGGACACCCACACCGGGGAGCTGTTTTTT. Residues: CASSGDTHTGELFF. V is TRBV2 and J is TRBJ2-2; perhaps TRBD1 as D (6 bases). Germline-derived CDR1 and CDR2 are SNHLY and FYNNEI. The CDR3 has 14 amino acids. V lost 4 bases, J lost 3 bases, and 9 bases lay in between.

V usage is TRBV28 and J usage is TRBJ2-2, with TRBD2 as a possible D gene (5 bases). Germline V gene lookup returns CDR1 MDHEN and CDR2 SYDVKM. This CDR3 region has 14 residues. Trimming took 7 bases from V and 3 from J, leaving 12 bases between them. CDR3 nucleotide sequence: TGTGCCAGCAACCATTTGGAGGACACCGGGGAGCTGTTTTTT. This sequence encodes CASNHLEDTGELFF.

The V and J genes are TRBV19 and TRBJ1-5; tentatively, D is TRBD1 (5 bases). Between the trimmed V and J ends, which lost 7 bases and 5 bases, there was a span of 15 bases. This CDR3 spans 14 amino acids. CDR1 and CDR2 (germline): LNHDA, SQIVND (reference sequence). CDR3 in amino acids: CASKVREGYQPQHF. The CDR3 bases are TGTGCCAGTAAAGTCAGGGAAGGGTATCAGCCCCAGCATTTT.

The chain employs TRBV10-1 and TRBJ2-1; the match to TRBD1 covers 10 bases. This CDR3 is 17 amino acids long. Trimming at V came to 6 bases and at J to 10 bases, leaving 18 bases not matched to a gene. CDR1 and CDR2 (germline): WNHNN, SYGVQD (reference sequence). CDR3 sequence (DNA): TGCGCCAGCAGGGACAGGGGGTTGCGGGGGACCTCAGGGGAGCAGTTCTTC. It encodes CASRDRGLRGTSGEQFF.

The chain employs TRBV18 and TRBJ2-3; possibly TRBD2 for D (6 bases). The germline V gene has CDR1 KGHSH and CDR2 LQKENI. The CDR3 is 22 residues long. Trimming removed 3 bases at V and 0 bases at J, with 31 bases between. The CDR3 DNA reads as TGTGCCAGCTCACCGGGCCGATCAGGCGGGACGGAGGATGAAACTAGCACAGATACGCAGTATTTT. Amino acids: CASSPGRSGGTEDETSTDTQYF.

This chain links TRBV3-1 (or the pseudogene TRBV3-2) with TRBJ2-2; a possible D gene is TRBD2 (6 bases). CDR3 length: 17 amino acids. The germline V and J ends were trimmed by 0 bases and 1 base, with 12 bases remaining between them. From germline, CDR1 is LGHDT and CDR2 YNNKEL (reference sequence). The DNA for the CDR3 is TGTGCCAGCAGCCAAGATCAAGGGGACTGGAACACCGGGGAGCTGTTTTTT. This codes for CASSQDQGDWNTGELFF.

The chain joins TRBV28 to TRBJ1-1; D unclear. Germline loops: CDR1 MDHEN, CDR2 SYDVKM. Trimming stripped 5 bases from V and 0 bases from J, with 7 bases between. The CDR3 runs 13 residues. The CDR3 loop is CASSPTVNTEAFF. As DNA, the CDR3 is TGTGCCAGCAGTCCAACGGTGAACACTGAAGCTTTCTTT.

This chain links TRBV3-1 (or the pseudogene TRBV3-2) with TRBJ1-5; D may be TRBD1 (6 bases). The CDR3 has 14 amino acids. The V gene lost 6 bases and the J gene lost 5 bases, with 14 bases spanning the gap. Germline V gene data show CDR1 as LGHDT and CDR2 as YNNKEL (reference sequence). The CDR3, as DNA: TGTGCCAGCAGTCAAACAGGGCGGGATCAGCCCCAGCATTTT. Its translation is CASSQTGRDQPQHF.

Details on this clone: Different DNA sequences within this sample yield the same CDR3. V gene TRBV19 combines with J gene TRBJ2-2; a possible D gene is TRBD2 (7 bases). This CDR3 has 15 residues. Trimming pared 1 base from V and 3 bases from J, leaving 9 bases between. The germline V gene encodes CDR1 LNHDA and CDR2 SQIVND (reference sequence). CDR3 nucleotide sequence: TGTGCCAGTAGTATAGGGGGGGGCGACACCGGGGAGCTGTTTTTT. It translates to CASSIGGGDTGELFF.

V gene TRBV3-1 (or the pseudogene TRBV3-2) combines with J gene TRBJ1-4; 12 nucleotides match TRBD1. CDR3 size: 15 residues. The trim removed 6 bases at V and 8 bases at J, leaving 7 bases unmatched. Germline CDR1 and CDR2: LGHDT and YNNKEL (reference sequence). The CDR3 DNA follows: TGTGCCAGCAGTGCTAGGGGGACAGGGGGCGAAAAACTGTTTTTT. Translation: CASSARGTGGEKLFF.

This clone was found a few times. The chain carries TRBV7-9 and TRBJ2-7; D might be TRBD2 (6 bases). V lost 7 bases to trimming and J lost 5 bases, with 18 bases between them. The CDR3 runs to 14 residues. Germline V gives CDR1 SEHNR, CDR2 FQNEAQ (reference sequence). CDR3 nucleotides: TGTGCCAGCACCCCGGGACTTCCGACTGACGAGCAGTACTTC. Amino acids: CASTPGLPTDEQYF.

This chain joins TRBV5-4 and TRBJ1-4; D is perhaps TRBD1 (5 bases). Germline V CDR1 and CDR2: SGHNT, YYREEE (reference sequence). This CDR3 comprises 13 residues. V was trimmed by 2 bases and J by 5 bases, leaving 7 bases between them. CDR3 region: CASSLTGNEKLFF. CDR3 DNA sequence: TGTGCCAGCAGCTTAACAGGAAATGAAAAACTGTTTTTT.

Details on this clone: Given the absence of the conserved phenylalanine or tryptophan at the CDR3 end, a read error is likely. No DNA is shown, since the ends of the CDR3 on it are uncertain; the CDR3 is the one TCRdb lists. This sequence joins TRBV7-9 and TRBJ1-5; the table assigns TRBD1, which was not confirmed against the DNA. CDR1 SEHNR and CDR2 FQNEAQ come from the germline V gene (reference sequence). The CDR3 spans 9 amino acids, including both terminal residues. This CDR3 reads CASSLGRGL.

The V and J genes are TRBV6-4 and TRBJ1-1; 7 bases line up with TRBD1. Germline CDR1 MRHNA, CDR2 SNTAGT. There are 16 residues in the CDR3. J gave up 1 base and V 2 bases, and 7 bases lay outside the gene matches. The CDR3 is CASSDENRGPNTEAFF. Written as DNA, the CDR3 is TGTGCCAGCAGTGACGAGAACAGGGGACCGAACACTGAAGCTTTCTTT.

V gene TRBV3-1 (or the pseudogene TRBV3-2) combines with J gene TRBJ2-7; 9 bases agree with TRBD1. This CDR3 region has 15 residues. The junction had 8 bases not matched to a gene; V was cut back by 5 bases and J by 3 bases. CDR1 LGHDT and CDR2 YNNKEL come from the germline V gene (reference sequence). The DNA of the CDR3 is TGTGCCAGCAGCTACCCGGGACAGGGTCTCTACGAGCAGTACTTC. Translation gives CASSYPGQGLYEQYF.

This clone was seen once. The chain uses TRBV6-7 and TRBJ2-5; 9 bases map to TRBD1. TRBV6-7 is annotated as an ORF whose role is uncertain. Germline trimming cut 4 bases from V and 0 bases from J; bases unmatched to any gene: 6. The CDR3 covers 16 residues. CDR3: CASSSRTGEYQETQYF. The CDR3 nucleotides read TGTGCCAGCAGTTCTAGGACAGGGGAGTACCAAGAGACCCAGTACTTC.